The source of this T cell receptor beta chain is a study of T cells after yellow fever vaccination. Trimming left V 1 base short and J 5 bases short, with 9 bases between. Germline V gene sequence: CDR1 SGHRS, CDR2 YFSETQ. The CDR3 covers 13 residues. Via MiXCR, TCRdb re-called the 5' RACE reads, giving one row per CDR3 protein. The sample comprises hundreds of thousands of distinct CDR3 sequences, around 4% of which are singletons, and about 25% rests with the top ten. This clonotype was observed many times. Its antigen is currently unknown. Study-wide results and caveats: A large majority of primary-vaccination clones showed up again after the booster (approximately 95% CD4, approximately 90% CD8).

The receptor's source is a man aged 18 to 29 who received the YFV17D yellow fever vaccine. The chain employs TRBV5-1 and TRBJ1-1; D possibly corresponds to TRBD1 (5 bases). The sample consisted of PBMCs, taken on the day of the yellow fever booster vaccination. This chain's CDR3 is CASSLTGVTEAFF. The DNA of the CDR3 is TGCGCCAGCAGCTTGACAGGAGTGACTGAAGCTTTCTTT.